What follows are 2 T cell receptor beta chains derived from one specimen sequenced in a study of blood T cells in healthy people across ages. Together with a sample-barcoded 5' primer, a J-beta primer mix was included in a second PCR lasting about 6 to 11 cycles. TCRdb re-called the 5' RACE reads with MiXCR, one entry per CDR3 protein. The table includes about 800,000 distinct CDR3 sequences, 55% to 75% detected once. The sequenced sample was blood. The receptors here all came from a man aged 30 to 39 in good health.

The V and J genes are TRBV12-3 or TRBV12-4 and TRBJ1-1; D is possibly TRBD1 (6 bases). The CDR3 is 14 residues long. The V and J ends lost 5 bases and 4 bases respectively, with 14 bases between them. The DNA of the CDR3 is TGTGCCAGCAGTGCGGGGGGGGCCGGCACTGAAGCTTTCTTT. Translated, it gives CASSAGGAGTEAFF.

This clonotype was detected only a few times. This rearrangement joins TRBV28 to TRBJ2-5; D gene ambiguous. The ends were cut back, 3 bases at V and 3 bases at J, with 23 bases in the middle. This CDR3 contains 18 residues. The germline V gene encodes CDR1 MDHEN and CDR2 SYDVKM. The CDR3 spells CASSFNPRQAEEEETQYF. CDR3 DNA sequence: TGTGCCAGCAGTTTCAATCCTCGACAAGCCGAAGAGGAAGAGACCCAGTACTTC.